This TCR beta chain is from a study of blood T cell repertoires in COVID-19. Study as a whole: The United States, Italy and Spain were the sources of the acute and convalescent COVID-19 samples. The cDNA or gDNA used as material had been derived from T cells, B-cell-depleted T cells, or PBMCs.

In the authors' methods: Amplification from reference gene primers served as the basis for estimated nucleated cell counts. The protocol was immunoSEQ multiplex PCR, while the TCRdb copy is restricted to in-frame clones and leaves out a portion. That table gives V, J and clone size, and the DNA gave D and trimming. The data show about 220,000 clones, with 82% seen just once and 4% to 5% held by the top ten. The sequence was collected from a woman between 65 and 79 years old with acute or convalescent COVID-19. The specimen was peripheral blood.

The DNA for the CDR3 is TGTGCCAGTAGTAGGACAGGGGGGGGCAATCAGCCCCAGCATTTT. Amino acid sequence: CASSRTGGGNQPQHF. The genes are TRBV19 and TRBJ1-5, with 10 bases matching TRBD1. Germline V gene lookup returns CDR1 LNHDA and CDR2 SQIVND (reference sequence). Trimming at V came to 4 bases and at J to 2 bases, leaving 2 bases not matched to a gene. The CDR3 is made up of 15 amino acids. The variable domain in full, with the rest retrieved from reference TRBV19 and TRBJ1-5, is DGGITQSPKYLFRKEGQNVTLSCEQNLNHDAMYWYRQDPGQGLRLIYYSQIVNDFQKGDIAEGYSVSREKKESFPLTVTSAQKNPTAFYLCASSRTGGGNQPQHFGDGTRLSIL.